The entry that follows covers one T cell receptor beta chain sequence. These data are taken from a study of shared clonotypes between healthy human individuals. Some clones are missing from TCRdb's copy, which holds only in-frame ones; the method was immunoSEQ multiplex PCR. The table has over a million clones, 96% seen once. The CDR3 consists of 17 residues. Germline CDR1 and CDR2: MDHEN and SYDVKM. The V and J ends lost 5 bases and 3 bases, in that order; junction bases with no gene match: 13. The chain is built from TRBV28 and TRBJ2-7, with 10 bases lining up with TRBD2. Sequences were obtained from naive CD4+ T cells sorted from blood. Subset given: CD45RA+ positively selected. This clonotype was sampled from a man aged 30-40 years in good health. For the CDR3, the DNA is TGTGCCAGCAGTCCCGATCATCTTGGACTAGCGGTCTACGAGCAGTACTTC. Residues: CASSPDHLGLAVYEQYF. The variable domain in full, with the rest retrieved from reference TRBV28 and TRBJ2-7, is DVKVTQSSRYLVKRTGEKVFLECVQDMDHENMFWYRQDPGLGLRLIYFSYDVKMKEKGDIPEGYSVSREKKERFSLILESASTNQTSMYLCASSPDHLGLAVYEQYFGPGTRLTVT.